A selection of T cell receptor beta chains follows, all from one sample in a study of shared clonotypes between healthy human individuals. Here immunoSEQ multiplex PCR was the method, and the copy in TCRdb shows in-frame clones only, minus some. The sample contains about 2 million clones, 90% to 95% of which appear only once. Sequenced sample: naive CD4+ T cells sorted from blood. The receptors were sampled from a young man in good health. Each CDR3 is given with its conserved first and last residue. D genes are given only for firm matches. A clone size is listed for some rows: how often the clone was seen (once, few, many), or a class if it is expanded.

v_gene	j_gene	d_gene	abundance	len	CDR3nt	CDR3aa
TRBV6-1	TRBJ1-5	-	-	15	TGTGCCAGCAGTGACGGACAATTATGGGGTCAGCCCCAGCATTTT	CASSDGQLWGQPQHF
TRBV29-1	TRBJ2-3	-	-	12	TGCAGCGTTGATGTGGTCACAGATACGCAGTATTTT	CSVDVVTDTQYF
TRBV28	TRBJ1-2	TRBD1	-	17	TGTGCCAGCAGTCCACCGACAGGGACCCTTTTTAACTATGGCTACACCTTC	CASSPPTGTLFNYGYTF
TRBV10-1	TRBJ2-7	-	few	13	TGCGCCAGCAGTGTAGGAAACGCCTACGAGCAGTACTTC	CASSVGNAYEQYF
TRBV29-1	TRBJ1-1	-	-	11	TGCAGCGTTCGAGCGAACACTGAAGCTTTCTTT	CSVRANTEAFF
TRBV6-1	TRBJ2-3	TRBD1	-	13	TGTGCCAGCAGATGGACAGGGGTGGATACGCAGTATTTT	CASRWTGVDTQYF
TRBV2	TRBJ2-2	-	-	13	TGTGCCAGCGCAGGGTGGAACACCGGGGAGCTGTTTTTT	CASAGWNTGELFF
TRBV30	TRBJ1-1	TRBD1	-	14	TGTGCCTGGGAATCCACAGGGGGCCCGACTGAAGCTTTCTTT	CAWESTGGPTEAFF
TRBV29-1	TRBJ1-1	-	few	11	TGCAGCGTTGAAGGGGGGGGTGAAGCTTTCTTT	CSVEGGGEAFF
TRBV18	TRBJ2-2	TRBD1	-	18	TGTGCCAGCTCACCGCGCAGGACAGGGGGAACGAACACCGGGGAGCTGTTTTTT	CASSPRRTGGTNTGELFF
TRBV14	TRBJ1-1	-	-	15	TGTGCCAGCAGCCAGCCCCTTTGGACGAACACTGAAGCTTTCTTT	CASSQPLWTNTEAFF
TRBV5-1	TRBJ2-5	-	-	16	TGCGCCAGCAGCGTAGATACAGGTAGCCCCCAGAAGACCCAGTACTTC	CASSVDTGSPQKTQYF
TRBV29-1	TRBJ2-7	TRBD1	-	13	TGCAGCGTTCGGACAGGGGGCAGATACGAGCAGTACTTC	CSVRTGGRYEQYF
TRBV21-1	TRBJ2-7	-	-	16	TGTGCCAGCCCCGAAGGCAGGGGGATCCTTTCCTACGAGCAGTACTTC	CASPEGRGILSYEQYF
TRBV6-5	TRBJ1-1	-	once	15	TGTGCCAGCAGTTACTCGGCAGCTTCACCGGCTGAAGCTTTCTTT	CASSYSAASPAEAFF
TRBV6-6	TRBJ2-1	TRBD2	-	15	TGTGCCAGCAGTCGGACTAGCGGGGGGGCCGATGAGCAGTTCTTC	CASSRTSGGADEQFF
TRBV11-2	TRBJ1-1	-	-	13	TGTGCCAGCAGCACCGACAAGAACACTGAAGCTTTCTTT	CASSTDKNTEAFF
TRBV9	TRBJ2-7	-	-	13	TGTGCCAGCAGCGTTAACCGAGATGGAGAGCAGTACTTC	CASSVNRDGEQYF
TRBV10-3	TRBJ2-7	TRBD2	-	13	TGTGCCATCAGTACTAGCGGTGACTACGAGCAGTACTTC	CAISTSGDYEQYF
TRBV6-6	TRBJ1-3	-	-	16	TGTGCCAGCACCGCCCCAGCGGAAAACTCTGGAAACACCATATATTTT	CASTAPAENSGNTIYF
TRBV6-6	TRBJ1-1	TRBD1	-	16	TGTGCCAGCAGTTACTTAGGACAGGTCAGGGACACTGAAGCTTTCTTT	CASSYLGQVRDTEAFF
TRBV10-3	TRBJ2-5	TRBD2	-	13	TGTGCCATCAGCCCGGGACTAAAAGAGACCCAGTACTTC	CAISPGLKETQYF
TRBV11-2	TRBJ1-6	-	-	14	TGTGCCAGCAGCTTAGATCGGGGCAGCCACCCCCTCCACTTT	CASSLDRGSHPLHF
TRBV30	TRBJ1-5	-	-	21	TGTGCCTGGAGTCACTTTCCCAAGACCAATTCATATACGATGGGCAATCAGCCCCAGCATTTT	CAWSHFPKTNSYTMGNQPQHF
TRBV28	TRBJ2-4	-	-	15	TGTGCCAGCAGTGTCGCAGGTGGGGCCAAAAACATTCAGTACTTC	CASSVAGGAKNIQYF
TRBV7-2	TRBJ1-3	TRBD1	-	16	TGTGCCAGCAGCTTAGCCGGGACAGGGACAGGAAACACCATATATTTT	CASSLAGTGTGNTIYF
TRBV28	TRBJ1-1	TRBD1	-	13	TGTGCCACCCAGACAGGGCCGGAGACTGAAGCTTTCTTT	CATQTGPETEAFF
TRBV5-1	TRBJ1-6	-	-	15	TGCGCCAGCAGCAACCAGGGAGTAGGGAATTCACCCCTCCACTTT	CASSNQGVGNSPLHF